This T cell receptor (beta chain) was recorded in a study of T cells after yellow fever vaccination. Study conclusions and caveats: The booster saw the reappearance of most primary-vaccination clones (96% CD4, roughly 87% CD8). Just a small share of clonotypes turned up in the CD4 compartment as well as the CD8 compartment. FACS-sorted repertoires could contain abundant clonotypes contaminating from the bulk population. Weaker, the secondary response peaked sooner, at day 5 versus 15.

The CDR3 spans 14 residues. Germline values: CDR1 DFQATT, CDR2 SNEGSKA (reference sequence). The V gene end was trimmed by 6 bases and the J gene end by 2 bases; junction bases not matched to a gene: 9. This clonotype was observed at least ten times. Its target is unknown. TCRdb itself ran the 5' RACE reads through MiXCR, one entry per CDR3 protein. The top ten hold over 2% of the sample, which has tens of thousands of distinct CDR3 sequences, around 6.2% seen once. The specimen was CD4+ T cells sorted from PBMCs, collected around 14 days after the first yellow fever vaccination. This clonotype was obtained from a man between 18 and 35 years old who received the YFV17D yellow fever vaccine. The chain couples TRBV20-1 to TRBJ2-5, with 7 bases lining up with TRBD1. CDR3 sequence (DNA): TGCAGTGCCAACCGGGACAGTCATCAAGAGACCCAGTACTTC. Its protein product is CSANRDSHQETQYF.